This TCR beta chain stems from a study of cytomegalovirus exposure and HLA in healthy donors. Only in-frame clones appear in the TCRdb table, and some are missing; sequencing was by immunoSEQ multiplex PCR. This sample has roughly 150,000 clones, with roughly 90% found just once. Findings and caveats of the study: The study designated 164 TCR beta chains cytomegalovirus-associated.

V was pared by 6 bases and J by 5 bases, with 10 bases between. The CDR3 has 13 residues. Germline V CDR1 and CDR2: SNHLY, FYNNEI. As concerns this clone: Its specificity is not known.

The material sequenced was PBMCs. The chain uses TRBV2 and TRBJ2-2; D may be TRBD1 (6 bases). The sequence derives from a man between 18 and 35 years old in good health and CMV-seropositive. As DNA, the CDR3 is TGTGCCAGCAGGACACAGGGAACCGGGGAGCTGTTTTTT. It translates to CASRTQGTGELFF.